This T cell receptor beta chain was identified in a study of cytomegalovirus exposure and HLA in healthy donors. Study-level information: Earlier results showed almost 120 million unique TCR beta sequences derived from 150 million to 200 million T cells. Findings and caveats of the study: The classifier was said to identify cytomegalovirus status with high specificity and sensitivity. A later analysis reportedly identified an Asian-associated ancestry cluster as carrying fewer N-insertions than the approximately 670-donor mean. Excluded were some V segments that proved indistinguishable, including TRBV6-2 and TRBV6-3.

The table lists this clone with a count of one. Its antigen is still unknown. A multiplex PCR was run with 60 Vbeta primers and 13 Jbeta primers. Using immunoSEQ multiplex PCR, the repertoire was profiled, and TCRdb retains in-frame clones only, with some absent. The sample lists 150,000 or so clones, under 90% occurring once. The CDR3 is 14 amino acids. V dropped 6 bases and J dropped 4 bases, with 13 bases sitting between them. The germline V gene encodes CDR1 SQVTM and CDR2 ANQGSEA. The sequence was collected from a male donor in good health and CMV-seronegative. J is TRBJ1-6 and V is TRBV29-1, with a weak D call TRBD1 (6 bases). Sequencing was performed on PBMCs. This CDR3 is CSVGLGAYNSPLHF. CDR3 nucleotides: TGCAGCGTCGGACTGGGGGCATATAATTCACCCCTCCACTTT.